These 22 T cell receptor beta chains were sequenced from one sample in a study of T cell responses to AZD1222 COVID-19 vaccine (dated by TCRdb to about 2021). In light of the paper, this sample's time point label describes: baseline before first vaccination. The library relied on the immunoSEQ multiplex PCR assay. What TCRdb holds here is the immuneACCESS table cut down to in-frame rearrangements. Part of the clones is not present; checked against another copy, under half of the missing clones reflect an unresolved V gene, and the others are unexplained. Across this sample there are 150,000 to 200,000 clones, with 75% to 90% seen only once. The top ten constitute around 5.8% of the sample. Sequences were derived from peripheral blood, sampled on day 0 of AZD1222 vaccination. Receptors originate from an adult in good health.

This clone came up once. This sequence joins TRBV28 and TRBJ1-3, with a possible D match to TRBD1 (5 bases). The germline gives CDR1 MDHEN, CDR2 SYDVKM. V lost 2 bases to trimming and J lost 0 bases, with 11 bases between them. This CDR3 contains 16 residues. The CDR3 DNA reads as TGTGCCAGCAGTTTAGGGGGGATTAGCTCTGGAAACACCATATATTTT. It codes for CASSLGGISSGNTIYF. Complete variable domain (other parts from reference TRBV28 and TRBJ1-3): DVKVTQSSRYLVKRTGEKVFLECVQDMDHENMFWYRQDPGLGLRLIYFSYDVKMKEKGDIPEGYSVSREKKERFSLILESASTNQTSMYLCASSLGGISSGNTIYFGEGSWLTVV.

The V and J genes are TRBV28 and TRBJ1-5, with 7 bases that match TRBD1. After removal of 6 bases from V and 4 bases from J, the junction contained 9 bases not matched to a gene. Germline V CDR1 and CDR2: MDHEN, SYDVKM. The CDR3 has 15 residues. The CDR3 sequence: CASRAGQVGNQPQHF. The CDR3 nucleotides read TGTGCCAGCAGAGCTGGACAGGTGGGGAATCAGCCCCAGCATTTT.

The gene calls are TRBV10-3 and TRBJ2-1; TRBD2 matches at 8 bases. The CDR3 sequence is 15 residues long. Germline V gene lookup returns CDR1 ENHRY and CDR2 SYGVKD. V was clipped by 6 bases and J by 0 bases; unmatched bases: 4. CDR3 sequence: CAIRPSGSSYNEQFF. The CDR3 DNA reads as TGTGCCATCAGGCCCAGCGGGAGCTCCTACAATGAGCAGTTCTTC.

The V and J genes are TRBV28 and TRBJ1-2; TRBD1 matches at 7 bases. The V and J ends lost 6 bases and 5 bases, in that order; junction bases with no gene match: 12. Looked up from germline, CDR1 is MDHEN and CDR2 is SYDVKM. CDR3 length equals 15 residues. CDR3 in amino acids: CASSPPRSGGYGYTF. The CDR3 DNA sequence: TGTGCCAGCAGCCCGCCCCGTTCAGGGGGTTATGGCTACACCTTC.

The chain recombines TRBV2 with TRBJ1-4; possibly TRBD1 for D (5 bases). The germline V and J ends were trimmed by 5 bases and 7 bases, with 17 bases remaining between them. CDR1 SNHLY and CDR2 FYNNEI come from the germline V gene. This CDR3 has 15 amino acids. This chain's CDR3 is CASSTMGLGGEKLFF. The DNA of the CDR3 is TGTGCCAGCAGTACCATGGGACTAGGCGGTGAAAAACTGTTTTTT.

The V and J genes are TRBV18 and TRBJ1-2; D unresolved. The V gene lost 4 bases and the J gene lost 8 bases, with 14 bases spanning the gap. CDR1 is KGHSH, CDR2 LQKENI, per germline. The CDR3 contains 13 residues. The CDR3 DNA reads TGTGCCAGCTCACGATCGGACCGGGGAGGCTACACCTTC. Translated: CASSRSDRGGYTF. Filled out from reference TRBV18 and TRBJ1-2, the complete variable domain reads NAGVMQNPRHLVRRRGQEARLRCSPMKGHSHVYWYRQLPEEGLKFMVYLQKENIIDESGMPKERFSAEFPKEGPSILRIQQVVRGDSAAYFCASSRSDRGGYTFGSGTRLTVV.

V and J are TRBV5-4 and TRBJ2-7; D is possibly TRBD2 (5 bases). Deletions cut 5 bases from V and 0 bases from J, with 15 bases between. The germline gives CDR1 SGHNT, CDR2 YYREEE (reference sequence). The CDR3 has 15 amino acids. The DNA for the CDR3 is TGTGCCAGCAGTTCCGGACTCACGAGCTCCTACGAGCAGTACTTC. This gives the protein CASSSGLTSSYEQYF.

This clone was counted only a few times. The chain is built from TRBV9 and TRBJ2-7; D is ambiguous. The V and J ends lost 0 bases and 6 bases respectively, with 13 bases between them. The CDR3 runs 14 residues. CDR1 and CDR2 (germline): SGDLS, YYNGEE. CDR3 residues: CASSVGLVFGEQYF. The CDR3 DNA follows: TGTGCCAGCAGCGTAGGGCTAGTTTTTGGCGAGCAGTACTTC. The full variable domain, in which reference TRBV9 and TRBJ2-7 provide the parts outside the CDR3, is DSGVTQTPKHLITATGQRVTLRCSPRSGDLSVYWYQQSLDQGLQFLIQYYNGEERAKGNILERFSAQQFPDLHSELNLSSLELGDSALYFCASSVGLVFGEQYFGPGTRLTVT.

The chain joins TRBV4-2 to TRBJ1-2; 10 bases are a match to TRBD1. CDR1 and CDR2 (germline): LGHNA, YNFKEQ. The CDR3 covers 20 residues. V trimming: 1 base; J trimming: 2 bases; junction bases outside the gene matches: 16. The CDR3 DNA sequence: TGTGCCAGCAGCCAAGTCCGCTCCGGGACAGGGGCGCGGGTGAACTATGGCTACACCTTC. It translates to CASSQVRSGTGARVNYGYTF.

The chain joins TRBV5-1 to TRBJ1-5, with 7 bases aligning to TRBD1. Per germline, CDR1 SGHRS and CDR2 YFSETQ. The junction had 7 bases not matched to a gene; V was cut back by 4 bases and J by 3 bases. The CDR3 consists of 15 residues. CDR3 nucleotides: TGCGCCAGCAGCAGGGGGGACAGTTCCAATCAGCCCCAGCATTTT. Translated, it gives CASSRGDSSNQPQHF.

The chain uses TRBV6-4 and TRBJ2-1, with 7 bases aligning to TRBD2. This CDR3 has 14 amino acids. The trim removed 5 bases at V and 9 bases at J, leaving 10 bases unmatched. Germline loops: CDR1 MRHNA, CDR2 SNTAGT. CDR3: CASSPERGSVEQFF. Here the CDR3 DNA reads TGTGCCAGCAGTCCAGAGCGGGGCAGCGTTGAGCAGTTCTTC.

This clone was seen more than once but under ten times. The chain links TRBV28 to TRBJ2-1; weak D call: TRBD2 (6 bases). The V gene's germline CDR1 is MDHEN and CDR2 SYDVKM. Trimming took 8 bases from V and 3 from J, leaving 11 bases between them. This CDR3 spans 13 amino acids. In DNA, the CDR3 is TGTGCCAGCTGGCGGGACCACTACAATGAGCAGTTCTTC. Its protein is CASWRDHYNEQFF.

The CDR3 loop reads CASSVAGGGRAKEQFF. The CDR3 DNA reads TGTGCCAGCAGCGTAGCTGGGGGCGGGAGGGCCAAAGAGCAGTTCTTC. This rearrangement joins TRBV9 to TRBJ2-1; 9 nucleotides line up with TRBD2. Germline lookup yields CDR1 SGDLS and CDR2 YYNGEE. The CDR3 is 16 amino acids. The trim removed 0 bases at V and 10 bases at J, leaving 11 bases unmatched.

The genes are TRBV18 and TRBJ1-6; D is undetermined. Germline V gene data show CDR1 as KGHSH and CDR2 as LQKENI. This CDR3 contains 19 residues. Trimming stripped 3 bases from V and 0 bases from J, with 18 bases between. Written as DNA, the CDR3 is TGTGCCAGCTCACCTCAGAGCCGGATACAGAGCTCCTATAATTCACCCCTCCACTTT. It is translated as CASSPQSRIQSSYNSPLHF.

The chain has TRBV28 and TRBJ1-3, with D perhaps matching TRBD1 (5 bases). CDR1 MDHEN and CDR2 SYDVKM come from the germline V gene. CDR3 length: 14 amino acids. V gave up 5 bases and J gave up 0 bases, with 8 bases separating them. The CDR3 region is CASSTQGSGNTIYF. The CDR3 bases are TGTGCCAGCAGTACCCAGGGCTCTGGAAACACCATATATTTT.

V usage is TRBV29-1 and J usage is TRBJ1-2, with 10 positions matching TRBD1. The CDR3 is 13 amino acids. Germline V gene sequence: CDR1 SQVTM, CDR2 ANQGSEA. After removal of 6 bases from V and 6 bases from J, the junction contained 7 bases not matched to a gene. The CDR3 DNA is TGCAGCGTCGGACAGGGGGAGGTGAATGGCTACACCTTC. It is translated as CSVGQGEVNGYTF.

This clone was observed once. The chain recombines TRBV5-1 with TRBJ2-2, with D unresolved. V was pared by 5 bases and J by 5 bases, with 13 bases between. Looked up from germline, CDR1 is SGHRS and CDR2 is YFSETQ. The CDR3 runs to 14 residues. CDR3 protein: CASRPREGTGELFF. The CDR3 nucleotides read TGCGCCAGCAGGCCTCGAGAAGGGACCGGGGAGCTGTTTTTT.

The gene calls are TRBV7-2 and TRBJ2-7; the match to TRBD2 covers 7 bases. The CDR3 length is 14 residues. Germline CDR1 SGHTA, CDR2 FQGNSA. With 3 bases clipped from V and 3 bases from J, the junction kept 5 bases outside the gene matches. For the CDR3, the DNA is TGTGCCAGCAGCTTCGATCGGGACTACTACGAGCAGTACTTC. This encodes CASSFDRDYYEQYF.

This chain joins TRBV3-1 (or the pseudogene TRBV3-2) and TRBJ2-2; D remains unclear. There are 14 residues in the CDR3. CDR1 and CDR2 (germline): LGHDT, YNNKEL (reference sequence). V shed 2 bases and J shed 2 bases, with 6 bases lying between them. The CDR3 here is CASSQQANTGELFF. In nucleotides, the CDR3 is TGTGCCAGCAGCCAACAGGCAAACACCGGGGAGCTGTTTTTT.

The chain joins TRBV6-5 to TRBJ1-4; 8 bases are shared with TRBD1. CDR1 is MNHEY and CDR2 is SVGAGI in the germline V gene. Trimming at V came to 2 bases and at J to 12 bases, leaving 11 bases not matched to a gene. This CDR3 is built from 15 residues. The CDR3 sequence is CASSYGAGGFFQLFF. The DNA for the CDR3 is TGTGCCAGCAGTTACGGGGCAGGGGGCTTCTTCCAACTGTTTTTT.

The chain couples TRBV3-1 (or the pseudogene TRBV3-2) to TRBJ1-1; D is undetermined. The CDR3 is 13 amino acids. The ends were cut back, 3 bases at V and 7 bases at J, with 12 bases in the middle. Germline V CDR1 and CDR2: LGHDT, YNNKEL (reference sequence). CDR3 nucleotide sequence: TGTGCCAGCAGCCATTCGACCGGGGTTGAAGCTTTCTTT. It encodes CASSHSTGVEAFF.

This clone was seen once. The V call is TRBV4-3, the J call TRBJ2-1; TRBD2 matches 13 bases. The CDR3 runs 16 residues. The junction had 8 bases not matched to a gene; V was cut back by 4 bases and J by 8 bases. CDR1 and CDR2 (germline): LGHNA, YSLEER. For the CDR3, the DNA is TGCGCCAGCAGCCGGGCGGGACTAGCGGGAACCGATGAGCAGTTCTTC. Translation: CASSRAGLAGTDEQFF.